This T cell receptor (beta chain) was recorded in a study of CD8 T cells in ankylosing spondylitis. Points from the study as a whole: A motif of eight highly homologous TCR beta variants was seen as apparently characteristic of ankylosing spondylitis blood. Reported data indicate significant enrichment of disease-linked clones within matched ankylosing spondylitis synovial fluid.

This CDR3 is 17 amino acids long. V lost 7 bases, J lost 0 bases, and 19 bases lay in between. Germline V gene sequence: CDR1 MNHNS, CDR2 SASEGT. Quantitative 5'-RACE with molecular barcodes was used to make the TCR beta libraries. Via MiXCR, TCRdb re-called the 5' RACE reads, giving one row per CDR3 protein. Altogether fewer than 550,000 distinct CDR3 sequences are present, less than 6% being singletons, with the ten largest covering around 3.5%. This clonotype was observed a handful of times. The target antigen is unknown. The sample consisted of blood, either unsorted or a sorted T cell fraction (not recorded which). The chain has TRBV6-1 and TRBJ2-4, with D tentatively TRBD2 (6 bases). This clonotype was sampled from a male donor with ankylosing spondylitis. The CDR3 DNA reads TGTGCCAGCACCTCCCGGCGGGACCGGTTAGCCAAAAACATTCAGTACTTC. Its translation is CASTSRRDRLAKNIQYF.